The TCR beta chain described here comes from a study of T cell responses to AZD1222 COVID-19 vaccine. Clones were sequenced by immunoSEQ multiplex PCR, and TCRdb holds only the in-frame ones, with some missing. This sample has approximately 140,000 clones, with roughly 90% found just once. V lost 5 bases to trimming and J lost 4 bases, with 14 bases between them. Looked up from germline, CDR1 is SEHNR and CDR2 is FQNEAQ (reference sequence). The length of the CDR3 is 14 residues. The origin of this receptor is an adult in good health. The rearrangement joins TRBV7-9 to TRBJ1-1; a possible D gene is TRBD1 (5 bases). The sample consisted of peripheral blood, taken on day 0 of AZD1222 vaccination. CDR3 DNA: TGTGCCAGCAGCCCGGGGCTGGCCGCCACTGAAGCTTTCTTT. It codes for CASSPGLAATEAFF.